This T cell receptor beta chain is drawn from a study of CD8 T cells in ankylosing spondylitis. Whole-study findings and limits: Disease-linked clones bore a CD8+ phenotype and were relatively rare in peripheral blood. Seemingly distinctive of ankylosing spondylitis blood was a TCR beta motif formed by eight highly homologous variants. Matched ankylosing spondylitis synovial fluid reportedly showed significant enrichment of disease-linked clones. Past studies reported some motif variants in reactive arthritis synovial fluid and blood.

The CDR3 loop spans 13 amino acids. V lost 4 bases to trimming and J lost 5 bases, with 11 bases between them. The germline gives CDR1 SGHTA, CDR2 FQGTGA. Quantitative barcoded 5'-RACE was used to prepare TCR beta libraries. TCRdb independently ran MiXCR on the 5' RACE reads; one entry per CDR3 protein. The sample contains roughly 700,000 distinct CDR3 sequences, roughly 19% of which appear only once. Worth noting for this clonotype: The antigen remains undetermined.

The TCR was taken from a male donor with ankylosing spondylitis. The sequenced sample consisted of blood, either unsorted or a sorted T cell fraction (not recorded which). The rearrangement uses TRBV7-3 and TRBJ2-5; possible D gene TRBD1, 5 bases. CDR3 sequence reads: CASSSDKGETQYF. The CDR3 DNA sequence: TGTGCCAGCAGCTCTGACAAGGGGGAGACCCAGTACTTC.